This T cell receptor beta chain came from a study of naive and memory T cell subsets. The treatment denotes: skin biopsy from PPD injection site in Mantoux-positive individual. TCR cDNA received a 3' ligated oligonucleotide that carried a UMI. Trimming took off 1 base at V and 6 bases at J, with 13 bases between the two ends. CDR3 length: 14 residues. The V gene's germline CDR1 is DFQATT and CDR2 SNEGSKA (reference sequence). The SP2 primer and nested alpha and beta constant region primers amplified ligated cDNA in four rounds. TCRdb recomputed calls from the UMI-ligation and nested PCR reads with MiXCR, one row per CDR3 protein. The profile shows about 37,000 distinct CDR3 sequences, roughly 9.6% of them singletons. Judged by abundance, this clonotype is medium-sized.

This material consisted of skin, taken from a tuberculin skin test site. The chain couples TRBV20-1 to TRBJ2-1, with a weak D call TRBD2 (5 bases). This sequence originates from an adult in good health. The CDR3: CSARVLSVTNEQFF. In DNA form, the CDR3 reads TGCAGTGCTAGAGTACTTAGCGTCACCAATGAGCAGTTCTTC.